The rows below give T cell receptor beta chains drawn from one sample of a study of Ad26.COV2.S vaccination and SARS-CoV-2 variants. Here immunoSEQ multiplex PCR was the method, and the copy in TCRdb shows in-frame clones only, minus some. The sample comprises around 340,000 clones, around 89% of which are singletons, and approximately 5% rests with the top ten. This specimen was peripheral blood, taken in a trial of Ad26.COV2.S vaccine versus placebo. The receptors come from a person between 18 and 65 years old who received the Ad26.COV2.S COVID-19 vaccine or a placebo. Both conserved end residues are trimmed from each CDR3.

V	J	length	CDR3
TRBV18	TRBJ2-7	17	ASSPPIGYPGQGAYEQY
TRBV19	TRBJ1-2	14	ASSGQTRLANYGYT
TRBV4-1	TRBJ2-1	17	ASSQKGGAASPRDNEQF
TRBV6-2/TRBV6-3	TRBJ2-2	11	ASSYPPTGELF
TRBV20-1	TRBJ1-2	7	SAGGGYT
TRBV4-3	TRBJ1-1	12	ASSYDRMNTEAF
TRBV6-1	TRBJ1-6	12	ASSEDRARSPLH
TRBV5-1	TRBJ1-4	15	ASSPLGGVVTNEKLF
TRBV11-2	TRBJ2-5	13	ASSSINREFETQY
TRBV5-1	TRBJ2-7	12	ASSPRQGPYEQY
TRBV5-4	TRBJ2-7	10	ASSLGVGEQY
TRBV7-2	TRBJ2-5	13	ASSRTSGSQETQY
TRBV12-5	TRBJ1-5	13	ASAKDSIDYQPQH
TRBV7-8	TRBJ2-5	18	ASTASIGTSGRVAGETQY
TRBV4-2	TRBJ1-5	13	ASSQEREINQPQH
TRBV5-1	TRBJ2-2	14	ASSQLSATNTGELF
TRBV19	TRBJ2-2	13	ASSVTGGPFGELF
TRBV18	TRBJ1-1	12	ASSLGQGHTEAF
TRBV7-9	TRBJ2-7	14	ASSLEVPREGYEQY
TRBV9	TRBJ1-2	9	ASRGNYGYT
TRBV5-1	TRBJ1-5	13	ASSAGAGSNQPQH
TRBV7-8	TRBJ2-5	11	ASSPQGMKTQY
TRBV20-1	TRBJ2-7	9	SAIQLYEQY
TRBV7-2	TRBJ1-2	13	ASSLPGRANYGYT
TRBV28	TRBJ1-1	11	ASSRGLGAEAF
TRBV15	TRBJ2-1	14	ATSRVLAASYNEQF